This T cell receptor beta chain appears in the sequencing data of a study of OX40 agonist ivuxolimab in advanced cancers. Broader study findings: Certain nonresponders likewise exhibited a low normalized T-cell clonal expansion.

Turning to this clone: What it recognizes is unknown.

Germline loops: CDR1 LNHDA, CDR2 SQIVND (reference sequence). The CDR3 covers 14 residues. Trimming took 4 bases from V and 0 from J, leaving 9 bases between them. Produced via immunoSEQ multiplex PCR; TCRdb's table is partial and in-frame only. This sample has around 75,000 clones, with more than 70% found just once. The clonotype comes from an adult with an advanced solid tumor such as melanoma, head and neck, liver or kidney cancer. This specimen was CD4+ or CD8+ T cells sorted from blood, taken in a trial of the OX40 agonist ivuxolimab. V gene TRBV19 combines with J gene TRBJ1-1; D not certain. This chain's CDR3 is CASSSRGLNTEAFF. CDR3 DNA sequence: TGTGCCAGTAGTAGCCGTGGGTTGAACACTGAAGCTTTCTTT.